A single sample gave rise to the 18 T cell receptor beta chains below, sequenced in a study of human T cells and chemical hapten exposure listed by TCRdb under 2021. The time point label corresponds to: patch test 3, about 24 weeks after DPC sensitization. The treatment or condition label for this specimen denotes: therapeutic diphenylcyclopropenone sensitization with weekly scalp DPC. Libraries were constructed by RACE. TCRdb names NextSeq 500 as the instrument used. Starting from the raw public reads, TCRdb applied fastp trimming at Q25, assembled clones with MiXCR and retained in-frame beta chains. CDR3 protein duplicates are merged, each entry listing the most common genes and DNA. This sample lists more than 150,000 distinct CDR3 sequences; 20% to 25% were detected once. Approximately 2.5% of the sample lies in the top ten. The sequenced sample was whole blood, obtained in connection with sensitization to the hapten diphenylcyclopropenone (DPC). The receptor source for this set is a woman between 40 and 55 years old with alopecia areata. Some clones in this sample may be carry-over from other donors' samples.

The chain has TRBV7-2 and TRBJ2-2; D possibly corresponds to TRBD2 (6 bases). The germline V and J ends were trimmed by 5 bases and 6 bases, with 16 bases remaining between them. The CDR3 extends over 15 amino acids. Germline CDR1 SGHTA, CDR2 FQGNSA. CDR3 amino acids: CASSPSRSSAGELFF. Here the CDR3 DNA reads TGTGCCAGCAGCCCTTCTAGGTCTAGCGCCGGGGAGCTGTTTTTT.

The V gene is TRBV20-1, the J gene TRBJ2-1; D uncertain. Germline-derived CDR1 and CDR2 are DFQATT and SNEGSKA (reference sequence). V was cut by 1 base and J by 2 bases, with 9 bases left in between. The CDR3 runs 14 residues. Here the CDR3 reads CSARVMGAYNEQFF. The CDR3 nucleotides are TGCAGTGCTAGAGTTATGGGCGCCTACAATGAGCAGTTCTTC.

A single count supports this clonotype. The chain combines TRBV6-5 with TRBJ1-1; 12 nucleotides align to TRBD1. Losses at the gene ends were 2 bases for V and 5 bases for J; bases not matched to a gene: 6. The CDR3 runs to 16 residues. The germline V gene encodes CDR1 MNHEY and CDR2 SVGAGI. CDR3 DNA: TGTGCCAGCAGTTACCAGGGACAGGGGGCAGGAACTGAAGCTTTCTTT. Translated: CASSYQGQGAGTEAFF.

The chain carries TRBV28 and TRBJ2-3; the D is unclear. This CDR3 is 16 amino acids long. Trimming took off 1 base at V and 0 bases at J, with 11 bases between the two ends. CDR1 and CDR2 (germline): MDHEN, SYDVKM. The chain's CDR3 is CASSLLGRQSTDTQYF. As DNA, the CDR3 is TGTGCCAGCAGTTTATTAGGCAGGCAAAGCACAGATACGCAGTATTTT. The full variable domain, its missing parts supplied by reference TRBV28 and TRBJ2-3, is DVKVTQSSRYLVKRTGEKVFLECVQDMDHENMFWYRQDPGLGLRLIYFSYDVKMKEKGDIPEGYSVSREKKERFSLILESASTNQTSMYLCASSLLGRQSTDTQYFGPGTRLTVL.

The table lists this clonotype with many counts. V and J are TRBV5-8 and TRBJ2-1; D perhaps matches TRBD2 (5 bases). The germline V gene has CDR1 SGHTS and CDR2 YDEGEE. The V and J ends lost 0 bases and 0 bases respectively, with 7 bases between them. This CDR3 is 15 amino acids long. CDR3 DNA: TGTGCCAGCAGCTTGGGTAGCGACTCCTACAATGAGCAGTTCTTC. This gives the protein CASSLGSDSYNEQFF.

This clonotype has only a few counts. The CDR3 loop reads CSARDPSGRYYNEQFF. CDR3 in DNA: TGCAGTGCTAGAGATCCTAGCGGGAGGTATTACAATGAGCAGTTCTTC. This rearrangement joins TRBV20-1 to TRBJ2-1; TRBD2 matches 11 bases. Germline CDR1 DFQATT, CDR2 SNEGSKA (reference sequence). V shed 0 bases and J 4 bases; nucleotides not matched to a gene: 5. The CDR3 loop spans 16 amino acids.

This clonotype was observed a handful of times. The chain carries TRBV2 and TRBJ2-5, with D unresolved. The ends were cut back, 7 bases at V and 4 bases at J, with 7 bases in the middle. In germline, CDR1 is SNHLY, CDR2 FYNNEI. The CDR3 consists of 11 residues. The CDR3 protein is CASTRRETQYF. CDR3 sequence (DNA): TGTGCCAGCACCCGTCGAGAGACCCAGTACTTC.

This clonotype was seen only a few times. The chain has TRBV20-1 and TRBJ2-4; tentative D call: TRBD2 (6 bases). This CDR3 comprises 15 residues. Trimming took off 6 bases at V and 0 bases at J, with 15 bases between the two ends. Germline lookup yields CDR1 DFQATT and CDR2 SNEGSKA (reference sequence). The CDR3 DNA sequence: TGCAGTGCCTCGGCGGGGAGAGTAGCCAAAAACATTCAGTACTTC. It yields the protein CSASAGRVAKNIQYF.

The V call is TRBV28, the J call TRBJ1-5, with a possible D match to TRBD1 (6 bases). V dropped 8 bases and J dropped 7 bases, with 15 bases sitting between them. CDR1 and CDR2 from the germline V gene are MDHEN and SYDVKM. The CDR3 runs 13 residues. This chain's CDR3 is CASVRRGNQPQHF. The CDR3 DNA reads TGTGCCAGCGTTCGAAGGGGGAACCAGCCCCAGCATTTT. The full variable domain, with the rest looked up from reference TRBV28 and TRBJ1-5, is DVKVTQSSRYLVKRTGEKVFLECVQDMDHENMFWYRQDPGLGLRLIYFSYDVKMKEKGDIPEGYSVSREKKERFSLILESASTNQTSMYLCASVRRGNQPQHFGDGTRLSIL.

The CDR3 DNA sequence: TGTGCCAGCGGGGGACAGGGTCAATATGGCTACACCTTC. Its protein is CASGGQGQYGYTF. The chain employs TRBV2 and TRBJ1-2, with 9 bases identical to TRBD1. Looked up from germline, CDR1 is SNHLY and CDR2 is FYNNEI. The CDR3 is made up of 13 amino acids. V gave up 8 bases and J gave up 5 bases; unmatched junction bases: 6.

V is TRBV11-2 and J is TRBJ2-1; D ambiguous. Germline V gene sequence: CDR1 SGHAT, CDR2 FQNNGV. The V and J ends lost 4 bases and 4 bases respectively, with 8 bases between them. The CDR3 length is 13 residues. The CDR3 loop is CASSSLTYNEQFF. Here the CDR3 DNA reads TGTGCCAGCAGCTCTTTGACTTACAATGAGCAGTTCTTC.

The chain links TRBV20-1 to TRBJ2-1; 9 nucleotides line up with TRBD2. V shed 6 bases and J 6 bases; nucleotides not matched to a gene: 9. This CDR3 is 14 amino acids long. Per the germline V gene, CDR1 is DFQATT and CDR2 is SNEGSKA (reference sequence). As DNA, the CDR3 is TGCAGTGCCCCCCGGTCTAGCGGGATCAATGAGCAGTTCTTC. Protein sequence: CSAPRSSGINEQFF.

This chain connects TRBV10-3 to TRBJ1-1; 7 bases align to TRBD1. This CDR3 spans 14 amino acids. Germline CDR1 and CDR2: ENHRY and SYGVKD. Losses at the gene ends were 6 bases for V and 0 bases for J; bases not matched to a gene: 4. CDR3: CAIRRDSMNTEAFF. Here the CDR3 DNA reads TGTGCCATCAGGAGGGACAGCATGAACACTGAAGCTTTCTTT.

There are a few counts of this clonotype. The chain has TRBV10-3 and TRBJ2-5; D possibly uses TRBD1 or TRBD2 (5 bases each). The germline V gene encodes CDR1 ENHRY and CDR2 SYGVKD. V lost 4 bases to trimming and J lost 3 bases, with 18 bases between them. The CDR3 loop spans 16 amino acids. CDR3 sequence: CAISGGVGQGEETQYF. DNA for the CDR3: TGTGCCATCAGTGGAGGGGTCGGGCAGGGTGAAGAGACCCAGTACTTC.

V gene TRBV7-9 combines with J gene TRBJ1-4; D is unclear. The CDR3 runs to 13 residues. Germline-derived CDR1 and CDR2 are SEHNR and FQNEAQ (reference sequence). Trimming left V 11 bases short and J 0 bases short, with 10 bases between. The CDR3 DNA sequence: TGTGCCGGAGGACGGTCAACTAATGAAAAACTGTTTTTT. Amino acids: CAGGRSTNEKLFF.

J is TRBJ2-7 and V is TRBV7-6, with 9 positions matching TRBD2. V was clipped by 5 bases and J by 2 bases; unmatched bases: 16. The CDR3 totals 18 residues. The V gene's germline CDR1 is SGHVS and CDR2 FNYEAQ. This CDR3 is CASSQGSLSSGDPYEQYF. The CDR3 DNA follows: TGTGCCAGCAGCCAAGGTTCCCTTTCTAGCGGGGATCCCTACGAGCAGTACTTC.

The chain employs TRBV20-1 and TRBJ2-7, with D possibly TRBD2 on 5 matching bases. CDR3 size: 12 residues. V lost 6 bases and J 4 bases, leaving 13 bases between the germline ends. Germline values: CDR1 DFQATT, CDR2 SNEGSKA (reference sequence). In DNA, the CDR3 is TGCAGTGCCAGTGAGGGCAGTTACGAGCAGTACTTC. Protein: CSASEGSYEQYF.

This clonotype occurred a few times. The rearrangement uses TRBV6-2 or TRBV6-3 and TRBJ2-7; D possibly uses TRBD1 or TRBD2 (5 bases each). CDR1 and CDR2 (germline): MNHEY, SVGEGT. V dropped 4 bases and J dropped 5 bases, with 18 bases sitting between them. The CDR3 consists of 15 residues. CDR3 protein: CASSSTGTGLHEQYF. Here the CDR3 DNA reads TGTGCCAGCAGTTCTACCGGGACCGGACTCCACGAGCAGTACTTC.